The rows below give T cell receptor beta chains drawn from one sample of a study of shared clonotypes between healthy human individuals. Produced via immunoSEQ multiplex PCR; TCRdb's table is partial and in-frame only. Among over 95,000 clones, around two thirds were seen once, and the ten largest hold about 22%. The sequenced sample consisted of memory CD8+ T cells sorted from blood. The receptor source for this set is a woman in her twenties or thirties in good health. The CDR3 runs from the conserved cysteine through the conserved F or W.

v_call	j_call	cdr3_aa
TRBV27	TRBJ2-3	CASSPLAGADTQYF
TRBV28	TRBJ1-1	CASSLERTEAFF
TRBV10-3	TRBJ2-5	CAISESRLAGGPETQYF
TRBV7-3	TRBJ2-7	CASSPKPMGLADTYEQYF
TRBV7-6	TRBJ2-7	CASSLDPYYEQYF
TRBV27	TRBJ1-2	CASSFTGANYGYTF
TRBV7-6	TRBJ2-5	CASTNQGTSGETQYF
TRBV7-9	TRBJ1-6	CASSPGTAHPNSPLHF
TRBV4-3	TRBJ2-7	CASSAPGEMEQYF
TRBV4-1	TRBJ2-7	CASSPRSPLAGSSYEQYF
TRBV4-1	TRBJ2-3	CASSPLNEDITDTQYF
TRBV28	TRBJ2-7	CASSPEGTSTYEQYF
TRBV2	TRBJ2-7	CASSDIIGRGGLSYEQYF
TRBV7-2	TRBJ2-1	CASSLGQFYNEQFF
TRBV7-6	TRBJ2-7	CASSPSPSGSLYF
TRBV5-1	TRBJ1-1	CASKAPGRGRNKSTEAFF
TRBV25-1	TRBJ2-7	CASSPGTDSYEQYF
TRBV9	TRBJ2-3	CASSAWDSATDTQYF
TRBV29-1	TRBJ2-7	CSVVPYGTSSYEQYF
TRBV11-3	TRBJ2-1	CASSDRQGWLDNEQFF
TRBV27	TRBJ1-4	CASSRGQGNEKLFF
TRBV7-8	TRBJ2-7	CASSARDRGTYEQYF
TRBV18	TRBJ2-1	CASSPGLYNEQFF
TRBV13	TRBJ2-5	CASRRVGTQYF
TRBV29-1	TRBJ2-2	CSVEDSGRVGELFF
TRBV4-1	TRBJ2-7	CASSQVTLAGPYEQYF
TRBV10-3	TRBJ2-7	CAIPQRKTVHYEQYF
TRBV19	TRBJ2-7	CASSKTGLAGGGGSYEQYF
TRBV15	TRBJ1-6	CATSSRPGGASYSPLHF
TRBV6-1	TRBJ2-7	CASSLEGGGTYEQYF
TRBV28	TRBJ2-1	CASSLEGSYNEQFF
TRBV29-1	TRBJ1-1	CSVRTGLNTEAFF
TRBV7-9	TRBJ2-5	CASSLEGPPYF
TRBV2	TRBJ1-2	CASSRQGGSPGGYTF
TRBV28	TRBJ2-5	CASKGESDGETQYF
TRBV5-1	TRBJ1-3	CASSAGTDGNTIYF
TRBV6-5	TRBJ1-2	CASSSLTGRRGYTF
TRBV7-9	TRBJ1-1	CASSSSRQGPCCGEAFF
TRBV13	TRBJ2-3	CASSFHYFTDTQYF
TRBV11-3	TRBJ2-1	CASSAWSSGRGSNEQFF
TRBV2	TRBJ2-7	CASSVGRTNEQYF